Listed below are T cell receptor beta chains from one sample, sequenced in a study of blood T cell repertoires in COVID-19. The method was immunoSEQ multiplex PCR; TCRdb's version includes in-frame clones alone and lacks a portion of them. Counted here are 470,000 or so clones, about 90% occurring once; the ten biggest clones make up roughly 1.9%. The sample consisted of PBMCs or T cells enriched from blood (not recorded which). These receptors were collected from a woman younger than 35 with acute COVID-19. The CDR3 runs from the conserved cysteine through the conserved F or W. A D gene is named only where the DNA matches it firmly. A row's size may be missing; if present it is once, few, many or a size class.

v_call	clone_size	j_call	d_call	cdr3_nt	cdr3_aa
TRBV24-1	NA	TRBJ2-7	TRBD2	TGTGCCACCAGTCTAGCGGGCACCTACGAGCAGTACTTC	CATSLAGTYEQYF
TRBV5-4	NA	TRBJ2-2	NA	TGTGCCAGCAGCTTGGCAACGGGACACACGAACACCGGTGAGCTGTTTTTT	CASSLATGHTNTGELFF
TRBV6-2/TRBV6-3	NA	TRBJ2-1	TRBD1	TGTGCCAGCAGCCATGGACAGGGCCCAGACAATGAGCAGTTCTTC	CASSHGQGPDNEQFF
TRBV5-6	NA	TRBJ2-1	TRBD2	TGTGCCAGCAGCTGGGGACTAGCTTCCTACAATGAGCAGTTCTTC	CASSWGLASYNEQFF
TRBV7-9	NA	TRBJ2-3	NA	TGTGCCAGCAGCCTGGGCGGAGGGTTAGCGGAGCTAAAGCAGTATTTT	CASSLGGGLAELKQYF
TRBV21-1	NA	TRBJ2-1	NA	TGTGCCAGCAGCAAAGAGAGGGGGACTAGCGGGGGAGGTGAGCAGTTCTTC	CASSKERGTSGGGEQFF
TRBV5-3	NA	TRBJ2-5	NA	TGTGCCAGAAGCAATGGGAGCCAAGAGACCCAGTACTTC	CARSNGSQETQYF
TRBV7-2	NA	TRBJ2-7	TRBD2	TGTGCCAGCAGCTTTGGAGAAGCCGGGACTATTCTCGAGCAGTACTTC	CASSFGEAGTILEQYF
TRBV18	few	TRBJ1-6	TRBD1	TGTGCCAGCTCAGAGACAGGGTATAATTCACCCCTCCACTTT	CASSETGYNSPLHF
TRBV6-5	NA	TRBJ2-7	TRBD2	TGTGCCAGCAGTTACTCTGCGGGAGGGGTGTCCTACGAGCAGTACTTC	CASSYSAGGVSYEQYF
TRBV6-5	NA	TRBJ2-2	NA	TGTGCCAGCAGTTACTCAGGGGTATGGACCGGGGAGCTGTTTTTT	CASSYSGVWTGELFF
TRBV7-9	NA	TRBJ2-7	NA	TGTGCCAGCAGCTTCGACAGATACGAGCAGTACTTC	CASSFDRYEQYF
TRBV24-1	once	TRBJ2-2	TRBD1	TGTGCCACGACAGGGGCGAACACCGGGGAGCTGTTTTTT	CATTGANTGELFF
TRBV20-1	once	TRBJ2-7	TRBD2	TGCAGTGCTAGTGGAGGGACTAGCGGGACGGTCTACGAGCAGTACTTC	CSASGGTSGTVYEQYF
TRBV29-1	NA	TRBJ2-3	TRBD1	TGCAGCGTTGTTTCGGGACAGGGTAGTCGGGATACGCAGTATTTT	CSVVSGQGSRDTQYF
TRBV5-1	NA	TRBJ2-7	NA	TGCGCCAGCAGCGGCAGGGAAACACCCTACGAGCAGTACTTC	CASSGRETPYEQYF
TRBV4-1	NA	TRBJ1-2	NA	TGCGCCAGCAGCCAAGAAGGAGTGAATGGCTACACCTTC	CASSQEGVNGYTF
TRBV3-1/TRBV3-2	NA	TRBJ1-1	TRBD1	TGTGCCAGCAGCCCCCCGGGACAGGGAATGAACACTGAAGCTTTCTTT	CASSPPGQGMNTEAFF
TRBV5-4	few	TRBJ1-5	NA	TGTGCCAGCAGCTCCCAGGGCGTTGATCAGCCCCAGCATTTT	CASSSQGVDQPQHF
TRBV9	NA	TRBJ2-7	TRBD1	TGTGCCAGCAGCGTCGAATCGGGCCAGGGGGTCTACGAGCAGTACTTC	CASSVESGQGVYEQYF
TRBV6-2/TRBV6-3	NA	TRBJ2-6	TRBD1	TGTGCCAGCAGTTTCACGACAGGGGGCGGTCCTGGGGCCAACGTCCTGACTTTC	CASSFTTGGGPGANVLTF
TRBV12-5	NA	TRBJ2-5	NA	TGTGCTAGTGGTTTGCCAGGGCAAGAGACCCAGTACTTC	CASGLPGQETQYF
TRBV9	NA	TRBJ2-5	NA	TGTGCCAGCAGCGTAGGGGGACACAAGGAGACCCAGTACTTC	CASSVGGHKETQYF
TRBV3-1/TRBV3-2	once	TRBJ1-4	TRBD1	TGTGCCAGCAGCTTCCACAGGGGAGGCTCAACTAATGAAAAACTGTTTTTT	CASSFHRGGSTNEKLFF
TRBV3-1/TRBV3-2	NA	TRBJ2-7	NA	TGTGCCAGCAGCCAAGGGGGGGAGTTGGCCGACGAGCAGTACTTC	CASSQGGELADEQYF
TRBV29-1	NA	TRBJ1-1	NA	TGCAGCGTTCGAGAGGGAGGGGACACTGAAGCTTTCTTT	CSVREGGDTEAFF
TRBV19	once	TRBJ2-1	TRBD2	TGTGCCAGTAGTATAAGGGCTAGCGGGTACAATGAGCAGTTCTTC	CASSIRASGYNEQFF
TRBV5-4	NA	TRBJ2-3	TRBD2	TGTGCCAGCAGCTTTGGACTAGCGGGAGGAATGAAAAGAGATACGCAGTATTTT	CASSFGLAGGMKRDTQYF
TRBV9	NA	TRBJ2-7	NA	TGTGCCAGCAGCCCCTTTCGGGGATCCAACGAGCAGTACTTC	CASSPFRGSNEQYF
TRBV5-5	few	TRBJ1-1	TRBD1	TGTGCCAGCAGCCGGAACCAACAGGGGATGACTGAAGCTTTCTTT	CASSRNQQGMTEAFF
TRBV9	NA	TRBJ2-2	TRBD2	TGTGCCAGCAGCGTAGGAGGGGCCCCGGGACTAGCGGGAGGGCTTTCACGTACCGGGGAGCTGTTTTTT	CASSVGGAPGLAGGLSRTGELFF
TRBV4-1	NA	TRBJ2-2	TRBD1	TGCGCCAGCAGCCAAGGTCGGGACAGGCGATTCCGGGAGCTGTTTTTT	CASSQGRDRRFRELFF
TRBV6-4	NA	TRBJ2-3	NA	TGTGCCAGCAGTGACTCGGGTAGCGCTACAGATACGCAGTATTTT	CASSDSGSATDTQYF
TRBV18	NA	TRBJ2-1	NA	TGTGCCAGCTCCCCCAGGTCAGTCCCTGTACCTAATGAGCAGTTCTTC	CASSPRSVPVPNEQFF
TRBV5-8	NA	TRBJ2-2	TRBD1	TGTGCCAGCAGCGGGGACAGAATCAACACCGGGGAGCTGTTTTTT	CASSGDRINTGELFF
TRBV19	NA	TRBJ2-7	TRBD1	TGTGCCAGTAGGGATGGACAGGCCCTCTCCTACGAGCAGTACTTC	CASRDGQALSYEQYF